The 9 T cell receptor beta chains below were found in one sample sequenced in a study of T cell changes during pregnancy in multiple sclerosis. The data were produced by immunoSEQ multiplex PCR, yet TCRdb's version contains in-frame clones alone and is incomplete. The sample includes approximately 60,000 clones, around 94% seen only once; the top ten take roughly 3.5%. The sample consisted of CD8+ T cells from peripheral blood mononuclear cells, taken in the third trimester of pregnancy. The receptor source for this set is a female donor with multiple sclerosis, enrolled in a pregnancy study.

This sequence joins TRBV7-2 and TRBJ1-2; 8 nucleotides align to TRBD1. The CDR3 covers 12 residues. Germline V gene sequence: CDR1 SGHTA, CDR2 FQGNSA. With 6 bases clipped from V and 6 bases from J, the junction kept 3 bases outside the gene matches. In nucleotides, the CDR3 is TGTGCCAGCAGTGCAGGGGGCCATGGCTACACCTTC. It is translated as CASSAGGHGYTF.

The DNA for the CDR3 is TGTGCCAGCACCCCCCCGGGGAATCTTTACGAGCAGTACTTC. This gives the protein CASTPPGNLYEQYF. The chain employs TRBV6-1 and TRBJ2-7; D perhaps matches TRBD2 (5 bases). Trimming removed 7 bases from V and 4 bases from J, with 17 bases in between. Germline CDR1 MNHNS, CDR2 SASEGT. There are 14 residues in the CDR3.

The V and J genes are TRBV29-1 and TRBJ2-7, with D possibly matching TRBD1 (5 bases). This CDR3 is 11 amino acids long. Germline loops: CDR1 SQVTM, CDR2 ANQGSEA. The germline V and J ends were trimmed by 5 bases and 1 base, with 6 bases remaining between them. The CDR3 region has the DNA TGCAGCGTTCAGGGATCCTACGAGCAGTACTTC. As protein: CSVQGSYEQYF.

The V gene is TRBV4-3, the J gene TRBJ2-7; TRBD1 matches 8 bases. The CDR3 totals 15 residues. V was pared by 3 bases and J by 2 bases, with 6 bases of the junction left unmatched. CDR1 and CDR2 (germline): LGHNA, YSLEER. The CDR3 DNA reads as TGCGCCAGCAGCCATCCTGACAGGGGACCCTACGAGCAGTACTTC. It encodes CASSHPDRGPYEQYF.

J is TRBJ2-5 and V is TRBV19, with a weak D call TRBD2 (6 bases). Trimming pared 5 bases from V and 0 bases from J, leaving 10 bases between. The germline CDR1 and CDR2 sequences are LNHDA and SQIVND (reference sequence). The CDR3 has 14 residues. The DNA of the CDR3 is TGTGCCAGTAGTTACAGCGGGTACCAAGAGACCCAGTACTTC. Translated, it gives CASSYSGYQETQYF.

This clone was found a few times. The V gene is TRBV27, the J gene TRBJ2-2; tentatively, D is TRBD2 (7 bases). The CDR3 sequence is 16 residues long. V was pared by 3 bases and J by 5 bases, with 16 bases between. Per the germline V gene, CDR1 is MNHEY and CDR2 is SMNVEV (reference sequence). The CDR3 is CASSFIGGQWTGELFF. CDR3 sequence (DNA): TGTGCCAGCAGTTTTATCGGGGGGCAATGGACCGGGGAGCTGTTTTTT.

The chain carries TRBV27 and TRBJ2-7; 7 nucleotides align to TRBD1. The ends lost 4 bases at V and 5 bases at J; junction bases unmatched: 8. This CDR3 spans 14 amino acids. Germline assignment: CDR1 MNHEY and CDR2 SMNVEV (reference sequence). The CDR3 region is CASSYIDRVHEQYF. CDR3 DNA: TGTGCCAGCAGTTACATCGACAGGGTCCACGAGCAGTACTTC.

The J gene is TRBJ2-7, the V gene TRBV2, with TRBD2 matching over 7 bases. This CDR3 contains 12 residues. The V gene's germline CDR1 is SNHLY and CDR2 FYNNEI. The trim removed 8 bases at V and 6 bases at J, leaving 7 bases unmatched. The CDR3 nucleotides read TGTGCCAGCGGCCCCCGGGAGGCCGAGCAGTACTTC. This translates into CASGPREAEQYF.

CDR3 loop: CASIGGYSTDTQYF. The DNA of the CDR3 is TGTGCCAGCATAGGCGGGTATAGCACAGATACGCAGTATTTT. The chain links TRBV28 to TRBJ2-3; weak D call: TRBD2 (5 bases). The CDR3 contains 14 residues. Germline lookup yields CDR1 MDHEN and CDR2 SYDVKM. With 7 bases removed from V and 0 bases from J, the gap between germline ends came to 11 bases.